The present entry profiles one TCR beta chain with its context. The data belong to a study of blood T cell repertoires in COVID-19. V lost 8 bases and J lost 4, with 15 bases in between. CDR1 is SGDLS, CDR2 YYNGEE, per germline. CDR3 size: 13 residues. Sequenced by immunoSEQ multiplex PCR; TCRdb stores in-frame clones only, minus some. The data show 29,000 or so clones, approximately 88% seen once. The specimen was peripheral blood. The rearrangement joins TRBV9 to TRBJ1-1, with a possible D match to TRBD1 (5 bases). The receptor's source is a human donor in a cohort sampled during active COVID-19. The CDR3 reads CASSPRGSTEAFF. The CDR3 DNA is TGTGCCAGTAGCCCGCGGGGGAGCACTGAAGCTTTCTTT. Based on the CDR3 plus reference TRBV9 and TRBJ1-1, the full variable domain is DSGVTQTPKHLITATGQRVTLRCSPRSGDLSVYWYQQSLDQGLQFLIQYYNGEERAKGNILERFSAQQFPDLHSELNLSSLELGDSALYFCASSPRGSTEAFFGQGTRLTVV.